The clone carrying this TCR beta chain was seen once. This sample is drawn from a study of control samples from healthy donors and cancer patients. Profiled with immunoSEQ multiplex PCR; TCRdb holds only in-frame clones, not every one. This sample yields some 70,000 clones, of which over 80% are seen a single time; less than 20% belongs to the top ten. V gave up 4 bases and J gave up 0 bases, with 14 bases separating them. This CDR3 is built from 15 residues. Germline-derived CDR1 and CDR2 are SGHRS and YFSETQ. Sequencing was carried out using blood. The chain links TRBV5-1 to TRBJ2-7; TRBD2 is a possible D gene (6 bases). The TCR sequence derives from a man in his sixties in good health. This chain's CDR3 is CASSPTHGGSYEQYF. The CDR3 nucleotides read TGCGCCAGCAGCCCCACACACGGGGGCTCCTACGAGCAGTACTTC.